The count of the clone carrying this T cell receptor beta chain is one. What it binds is not known. The data derive from a study of cytomegalovirus exposure and HLA in healthy donors. Study-wide points: HLA allele associations emerged for around 16,000 TCR beta sequences in a later analysis, at 0.05 false discovery rate. Researchers left out some V segments, among them TRBV6-2 and TRBV6-3, as indistinguishable. Overall, roughly 150 TCR beta chains were annotated as cytomegalovirus-associated.

The CDR3 has 13 amino acids. Germline CDR1 reads LGHNA; CDR2 reads YNFKEQ. V lost 3 bases, J lost 5 bases, and 2 bases stayed unmatched. Use of 60 Vbeta and 13 Jbeta primers characterized the PCR. Sequenced by immunoSEQ multiplex PCR; TCRdb stores in-frame clones only, minus some. The repertoire consists of roughly 130,000 clones, with about 80% occurring once and the leading ten covering approximately 0.93%. The rearrangement joins TRBV4-2 to TRBJ1-2, with 8 bases identical to TRBD1. The source of this sequence is a human donor in good health. The sequenced material came from PBMCs. In DNA form, the CDR3 reads TGTGCCAGCAGCCAGGGACAGGAATATGGCTACACCTTC. It specifies CASSQGQEYGYTF.